This T cell receptor beta chain was profiled in a study of blood T cell repertoires in COVID-19. This CDR3 has 14 amino acids. Trimming removed 10 bases from V and 3 bases from J; junction bases left unmatched: 6. Germline loops: CDR1 ENHRY, CDR2 SYGVKD. Using immunoSEQ multiplex PCR, the repertoire was profiled, and TCRdb retains in-frame clones only, with some absent. Among a few hundred thousand clones listed, about four fifths were seen once. The rearrangement links TRBV10-3 to TRBJ1-2; TRBD1 matches 12 bases. The receptor was isolated from a man between 25 and 39 years old who had recovered from COVID-19. The specimen sequenced was peripheral blood. CDR3 bases: TGTGCCACCCTGGGACAGGGGGCGGACTATGGCTACACCTTC. Protein: CATLGQGADYGYTF.